The source of this T cell receptor beta chain is a study of T cells in Graves' hyperthyroidism and ophthalmopathy. This clonotype was found many times. V dropped 6 bases and J dropped 1 base, with 6 bases sitting between them. This CDR3 has 12 amino acids. There were TCR beta CDR3 regions amplified from RNA transcripts. HTBI primers were employed in a first-round RT-PCR of the TCR CDR3. MiXCR, run by TCRdb on the multiplex PCR reads, gives a single entry per CDR3 protein. Among under 300,000 distinct CDR3 sequences listed, approximately 13% were seen once. V is TRBV12-3 or TRBV12-4 and J is TRBJ1-1; D call uncertain. This clonotype was sampled from a woman aged 40 to 50 with Graves' hyperthyroidism. The sequenced sample was blood. CDR3 amino acids: CASSYWNTEAFF. CDR3 coding DNA: TGTGCCAGCAGCTACTGGAACACTGAAGCTTTCTTT.